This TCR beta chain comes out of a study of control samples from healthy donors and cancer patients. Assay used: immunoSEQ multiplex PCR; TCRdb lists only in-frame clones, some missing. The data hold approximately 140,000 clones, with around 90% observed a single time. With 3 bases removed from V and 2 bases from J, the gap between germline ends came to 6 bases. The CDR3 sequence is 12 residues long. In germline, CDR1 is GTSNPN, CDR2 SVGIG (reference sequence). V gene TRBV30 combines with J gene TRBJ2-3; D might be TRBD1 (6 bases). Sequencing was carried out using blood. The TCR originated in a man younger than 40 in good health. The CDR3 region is CAWRGATDTQYF. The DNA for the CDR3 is TGTGCCTGGAGGGGGGCCACAGATACGCAGTATTTT.